Described below is a single T cell receptor (beta chain) sequence and its context. The germline V gene encodes CDR1 GTSNPN and CDR2 SVGIG (reference sequence). The CDR3 loop spans 15 amino acids. The trim removed 2 bases at V and 8 bases at J, leaving 8 bases unmatched. 13 Jbeta primers and 60 Vbeta primers were used for the PCR. The table came from immunoSEQ multiplex PCR; TCRdb's copy has only in-frame clones and leaves some out. The sample has about 150,000 clones, roughly three quarters seen once; the top ten hold roughly 0.99%. The data are from a study of cytomegalovirus exposure and HLA in healthy donors.

This chain joins TRBV30 and TRBJ1-5; the match to TRBD1 covers 11 bases. Input material: PBMCs. The sequence came from a male donor in good health and CMV-seronegative. CDR3 residues: CAWSPGQGEKEPQHF. The CDR3 region has the DNA TGTGCCTGGAGTCCGGGACAGGGGGAAAAGGAGCCCCAGCATTTT. The variable domain in full, with the rest retrieved from reference TRBV30 and TRBJ1-5, is SQTIHQWPATLVQPVGSPLSLECTVEGTSNPNLYWYRQAAGRGLQLLFYSVGIGQISSEVPQNLSASRPQDRQFILSSKKLLLSDSGFYLCAWSPGQGEKEPQHFGDGTRLSIL.